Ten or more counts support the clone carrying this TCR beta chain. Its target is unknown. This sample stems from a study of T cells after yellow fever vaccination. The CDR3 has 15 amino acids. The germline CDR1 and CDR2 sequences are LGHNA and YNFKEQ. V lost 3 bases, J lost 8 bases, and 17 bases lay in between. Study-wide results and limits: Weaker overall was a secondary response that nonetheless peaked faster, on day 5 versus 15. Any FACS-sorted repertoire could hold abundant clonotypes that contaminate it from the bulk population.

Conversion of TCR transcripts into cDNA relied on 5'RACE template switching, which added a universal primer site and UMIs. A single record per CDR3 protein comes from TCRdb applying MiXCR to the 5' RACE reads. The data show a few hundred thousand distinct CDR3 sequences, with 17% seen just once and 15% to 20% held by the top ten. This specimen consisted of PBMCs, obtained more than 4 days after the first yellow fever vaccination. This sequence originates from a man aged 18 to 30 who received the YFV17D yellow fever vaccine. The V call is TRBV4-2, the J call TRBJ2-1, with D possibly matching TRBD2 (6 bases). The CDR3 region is CASSQASTRSHEQFF. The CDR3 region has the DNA TGTGCCAGCAGCCAGGCCTCGACTAGATCCCATGAGCAGTTCTTC.